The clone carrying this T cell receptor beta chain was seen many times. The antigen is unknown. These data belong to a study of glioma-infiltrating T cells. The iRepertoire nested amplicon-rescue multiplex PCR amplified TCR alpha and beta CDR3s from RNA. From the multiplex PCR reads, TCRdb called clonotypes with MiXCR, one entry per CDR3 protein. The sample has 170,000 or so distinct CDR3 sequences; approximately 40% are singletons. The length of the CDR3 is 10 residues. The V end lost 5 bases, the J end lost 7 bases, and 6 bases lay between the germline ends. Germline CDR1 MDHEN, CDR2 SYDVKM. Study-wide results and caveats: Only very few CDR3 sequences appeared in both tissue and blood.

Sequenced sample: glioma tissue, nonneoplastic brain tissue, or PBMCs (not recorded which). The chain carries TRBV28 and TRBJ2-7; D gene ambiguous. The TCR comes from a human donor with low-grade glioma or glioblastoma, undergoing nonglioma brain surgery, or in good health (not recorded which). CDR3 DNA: TGTGCCAGCAGTGATTCAGAGCAGTACTTC. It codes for CASSDSEQYF.